The subject of this entry is one T cell receptor (beta chain). As yet, its antigen is unknown. The V and J ends lost 5 bases and 2 bases respectively, with 6 bases between them. CDR3 length equals 13 residues. Germline-derived CDR1 and CDR2 are SGHTA and FQGTGA. This record comes from a study of T-cell memory formation after mild COVID-19. Overall study: TCR clusters largely stayed donor specific. General study points: Clonal second-wave expansions that peaked on day 37 had unconfirmed SARS-CoV-2 specificity. Contracting CD4+ clones lay largely in CM and EM, with CD8+ ones residing in EMRA. Clones that shrank (day 15 to 85) were balanced CD4/CD8, whereas later expanders leaned CD4+.

Each CDR3 protein gets one entry after TCRdb re-called the 5' RACE reads with MiXCR. This sample carries a few hundred thousand distinct CDR3 sequences, under 25% of them seen once, and the ten largest clones take around an eighth. This clonotype was sampled from an adult woman who had mild COVID-19 (a few samples of this study predate the infection). Cell type and time point are not known. The specimen was PBMCs or a T cell subset sorted from them (not recorded which). The rearrangement links TRBV7-3 to TRBJ2-2, with D maybe TRBD2 (5 bases). CDR3 loop: CASSRENTGELFF. CDR3 DNA: TGTGCCAGCAGCCGGGAAAACACCGGGGAGCTGTTTTTT.